Listed here are 20 T cell receptor beta chains from one sample, sequenced in a study of blood T cells in healthy people across ages. The second PCR ran about 6 to 12 cycles with a sample-barcoded 5' primer and J-beta primers. From the 5' RACE reads, TCRdb called clonotypes with MiXCR, one entry per CDR3 protein. Here the sample spans around 670,000 distinct CDR3 sequences, roughly 31% being singletons. Source material: blood. The receptors were sampled from a woman aged 80 or older in good health.

This clonotype showed up just a few times. A much larger clonotype is one base distant, so this may be a read error. The V and J genes are TRBV7-2 and TRBJ2-1; D is ambiguous. Germline assignment: CDR1 SGHTA and CDR2 FQGNSA. CDR3 length: 12 residues. The V and J ends lost 5 bases and 13 bases respectively, with 15 bases between them. The CDR3 reads CASSLPTETQFF. DNA for the CDR3: TGTGCCAGCAGCCTCCCAACAGAGACCCAGTTCTTC.

This clonotype was observed many times. The chain recombines TRBV4-2 with TRBJ1-2, with 7 bases identical to TRBD1. The length of the CDR3 is 14 residues. With 1 base clipped from V and 5 bases from J, the junction kept 4 bases outside the gene matches. Germline assignment: CDR1 LGHNA and CDR2 YNFKEQ. The CDR3 sequence: CASSQAGTDYGYTF. The CDR3 DNA sequence: TGTGCCAGCAGCCAAGCCGGGACAGATTATGGCTACACCTTC.

The J gene is TRBJ2-3, the V gene TRBV20-1; TRBD2 is a possible D gene (6 bases). The germline CDR1 and CDR2 sequences are DFQATT and SNEGSKA (reference sequence). V was pared by 5 bases and J by 0 bases, with 18 bases between. CDR3 size: 16 residues. CDR3 nucleotides: TGCAGTGCTGGGCCCTGGGCGGGGCGGAGCACAGATACGCAGTATTTT. Translated, it gives CSAGPWAGRSTDTQYF.

This clonotype was observed many times. The CDR3, as DNA: TGCAGTGCTAGACGAAGGGAGACCCAGTACTTC. Encoded protein: CSARRRETQYF. V gene TRBV20-1 combines with J gene TRBJ2-5; no clear D gene. There are 11 residues in the CDR3. The V gene's germline CDR1 is DFQATT and CDR2 SNEGSKA (reference sequence). The germline V and J ends were trimmed by 2 bases and 5 bases, with 6 bases remaining between them.

This chain connects TRBV18 to TRBJ1-2; a possible D gene is TRBD1 (5 bases). V was clipped by 6 bases and J by 7 bases, with 21 bases between them. CDR3 length: 15 amino acids. The V gene's germline CDR1 is KGHSH and CDR2 LQKENI. CDR3 sequence: CASSPGPDRGIGYTF. Written as DNA, the CDR3 is TGTGCCAGCTCCCCGGGGCCGGACCGGGGAATTGGCTACACCTTC.

The table lists this clonotype with many counts. The chain recombines TRBV7-2 with TRBJ2-1; TRBD2 matches at 8 bases. The CDR3 is made up of 16 amino acids. Per germline, CDR1 SGHTA and CDR2 FQGNSA. The V gene end was trimmed by 1 base and the J gene end by 7 bases; junction bases not matched to a gene: 9. In DNA, the CDR3 is TGTGCCAGCAGCTTAGATGCGCGGGGGGCCTCTAATGAGCAGTTCTTC. It specifies CASSLDARGASNEQFF.

This clonotype has only a few counts. This sequence joins TRBV5-1 and TRBJ2-4, with unresolved D. The V end lost 0 bases, the J end lost 6 bases, and 7 bases lay between the germline ends. The germline CDR1 and CDR2 sequences are SGHRS and YFSETQ. The CDR3 has 13 amino acids. The CDR3 DNA is TGCGCCAGCAGCTTGGGAGCTGGAAACATTCAGTACTTC. This sequence encodes CASSLGAGNIQYF.

Many counts were recorded for this clonotype. The rearrangement joins TRBV28 to TRBJ2-7; 7 bases line up with TRBD1. V shed 6 bases and J 2 bases; nucleotides not matched to a gene: 7. The CDR3 sequence is 14 residues long. Germline CDR1 and CDR2: MDHEN and SYDVKM. The CDR3 DNA reads as TGTGCCAGCAGGCCGCCGGGACAGCCCTACGAGCAGTACTTC. It yields the protein CASRPPGQPYEQYF. Looking up the rest from reference TRBV28 and TRBJ2-7 gives the full variable domain: DVKVTQSSRYLVKRTGEKVFLECVQDMDHENMFWYRQDPGLGLRLIYFSYDVKMKEKGDIPEGYSVSREKKERFSLILESASTNQTSMYLCASRPPGQPYEQYFGPGTRLTVT.

This clonotype showed up just once. This may be a read error, as it is one base from a much larger clone. The V and J genes are TRBV27 and TRBJ1-6; no reliable D call. The CDR3 runs to 16 residues. Trimming took 5 bases from V and 9 from J, leaving 20 bases between them. Germline CDR1 and CDR2: MNHEY and SMNVEV (reference sequence). The CDR3 bases are TGTGCCAGCAGTCCCGATCTGGCCACACCGACTTCACCCCTCCACTTT. Translated, it gives CASSPDLATPTSPLHF.

Of note for this clonotype: Possible read error: a much larger clone is one base away. V gene TRBV6-6 combines with J gene TRBJ2-4; TRBD2 matches at 9 bases. The J call may be in error: the DNA end matches TRBJ2-7 better. This CDR3 has 16 amino acids. Looked up from germline, CDR1 is MNHNY and CDR2 is SVGAGI (reference sequence). Here the CDR3 reads CASSNLKGAGGSEQYF. The CDR3 DNA is TGTGCCAGCAGTAATCTAAAGGGAGCGGGGGGTAGCGAGCAGTACTTC.

Of note for this clonotype: A much larger clone differs from this one at a single base, so this may be a read error. V and J are TRBV4-2 and TRBJ2-7; TRBD1 matches at 7 bases. Germline-derived CDR1 and CDR2 are LGHNA and YNFKEQ. CDR3 size: 18 residues. The CDR3 spells CANSQDAQGDVVTYEQYF. CDR3 bases: TGTGCCAACAGCCAAGATGCGCAGGGGGATGTGGTGACCTACGAGCAGTACTTC.

The chain recombines TRBV20-1 with TRBJ2-1, with 11 positions matching TRBD1. CDR3 size: 14 residues. V shed 1 base, J shed 8 bases, and the junction held 4 bases outside the gene matches. Germline V gives CDR1 DFQATT, CDR2 SNEGSKA (reference sequence). The CDR3 sequence is CSARAGQGDHEQFF. The CDR3 nucleotides are TGCAGTGCTAGAGCGGGACAGGGGGACCATGAGCAGTTCTTC.

This clonotype was detected ten times or more. The chain joins TRBV7-2 to TRBJ2-7, with D perhaps matching TRBD2 (7 bases). CDR3 length: 15 amino acids. Trimming shortened V by 1 base and J by 3 bases, and 13 bases separated the two germline ends. Germline V CDR1 and CDR2: SGHTA, FQGNSA. The CDR3 nucleotides are TGTGCCAGCAGCTTAGAGGCGGGGGCCGACTACGAGCAGTACTTC. Amino acid sequence: CASSLEAGADYEQYF.

This clonotype has just a few counts. The chain couples TRBV4-1 to TRBJ1-1, with TRBD1 matching over 8 bases. The germline V gene encodes CDR1 MGHRA and CDR2 YSYEKL. With V trimmed by 2 bases and J by 1 base, 9 bases remained unmatched. The CDR3 extends over 17 amino acids. CDR3 sequence: CASSQIRVDRANTEAFF. The CDR3 DNA reads as TGCGCCAGCAGCCAAATACGGGTGGACAGGGCGAACACTGAAGCTTTCTTT.

The genes are TRBV30 and TRBJ1-2; 8 bases fit TRBD1. The V segment lost 4 bases and the J segment 5 bases; nucleotides outside the gene matches: 3. The CDR3 covers 12 residues. Germline values: CDR1 GTSNPN, CDR2 SVGIG (reference sequence). This CDR3 reads CAWTRTGYGYTF. For the CDR3, the DNA is TGTGCCTGGACTCGGACAGGGTATGGCTACACCTTC. Using reference TRBV30 and TRBJ1-2 for the parts outside the CDR3, the full variable domain is SQTIHQWPATLVQPVGSPLSLECTVEGTSNPNLYWYRQAAGRGLQLLFYSVGIGQISSEVPQNLSASRPQDRQFILSSKKLLLSDSGFYLCAWTRTGYGYTFGSGTRLTVV.

The chain joins TRBV7-6 to TRBJ2-1; perhaps D is TRBD1 or TRBD2 (5 bases each). The CDR3 has 14 amino acids. The V end lost 4 bases, the J end lost 6 bases, and 13 bases lay between the germline ends. The germline CDR1 and CDR2 sequences are SGHVS and FNYEAQ. The CDR3 protein is CASSSAGGTNEQFF. As DNA, the CDR3 is TGTGCCAGCAGCTCGGCTGGGGGAACCAATGAGCAGTTCTTC.

The chain uses TRBV5-6 and TRBJ2-3, with TRBD1 identical over 9 bases. This CDR3 comprises 15 residues. CDR1 is SGHDT, CDR2 YYEEEE, per germline. The V gene end was trimmed by 2 bases and the J gene end by 3 bases; junction bases not matched to a gene: 4. CDR3 bases: TGTGCCAGCAGCTTAGAGACAGGGGGGACAGATACGCAGTATTTT. It translates to CASSLETGGTDTQYF.

Note on this clonotype: It may be a read error: a sequence one base away is much more abundant. The V call is TRBV10-3, the J call TRBJ1-1, with no clear D. Trimming took off 7 bases at V and 0 bases at J, with 18 bases between the two ends. CDR1 is ENHRY, CDR2 SYGVKD, per germline. The CDR3 extends over 16 amino acids. The CDR3 region is CAITRRVRTVNTEAFF. For the CDR3, the DNA is TGTGCCATCACTCGAAGGGTCAGAACTGTGAACACTGAAGCTTTCTTT.

The V call is TRBV15, the J call TRBJ2-5, with unresolved D. Germline CDR1 is LNHNV and CDR2 is YYDKDF (reference sequence). The CDR3 consists of 14 residues. Trimming removed 0 bases at V and 2 bases at J, with 7 bases between. CDR3 bases: TGTGCCACCAGCAGAGAAGGACCTCAAGAGACCCAGTACTTC. Translation: CATSREGPQETQYF. The whole variable domain, filled in from reference TRBV15 and TRBJ2-5, reads DAMVIQNPRYQVTQFGKPVTLSCSQTLNHNVMYWYQQKSSQAPKLLFHYYDKDFNNEADTPDNFQSRRPNTSFCFLDIRSPGLGDTAMYLCATSREGPQETQYFGPGTRLLVL.

The J gene is TRBJ2-7, the V gene TRBV13, with D tentatively TRBD2 (5 bases). The ends were cut back, 4 bases at V and 1 base at J, with 11 bases in the middle. Germline-derived CDR1 and CDR2 are PRHDT and FYEKMQ (reference sequence). The CDR3 is made up of 14 amino acids. CDR3 nucleotides: TGTGCCAGCAGCTCAAACGGGATTTCCTACGAGCAGTACTTC. Translation gives CASSSNGISYEQYF.